One sample yielded the 19 T cell receptor beta chains listed below, sequenced in a study of early T cells in non-severe SARS-CoV-2 infection. TCRdb reprocessed the 5' RACE reads via MiXCR and lists one record per CDR3 protein. The sample gives tens of thousands of distinct CDR3 sequences, about 11% of which show up once; over 1% is in the top ten. This sample comprised whole blood, obtained at baseline. The receptors originated from an adult who was a healthcare worker with PCR-confirmed SARS-CoV-2 infection or an uninfected control (not recorded which). The donor label of this sample is uncertain.

This clonotype was detected only a few times. This CDR3 reads CASSLDTSTNEKLFF. CDR3 sequence (DNA): TGTGCCAGCAGCCTGGACACCTCAACTAATGAAAAACTGTTTTTT. This chain joins TRBV5-4 and TRBJ1-4; a weak D match, TRBD1 (5 bases). This CDR3 is 15 amino acids long. V dropped 4 bases and J dropped 0 bases, with 10 bases sitting between them. CDR1 and CDR2 (germline): SGHNT, YYREEE (reference sequence).

This rearrangement joins TRBV7-9 to TRBJ1-1; D is uncertain. This CDR3 spans 16 amino acids. Trimming pared 0 bases from V and 1 base from J, leaving 12 bases between. Germline lookup yields CDR1 SEHNR and CDR2 FQNEAQ (reference sequence). This CDR3 is CASSLALMAWNTEAFF. The CDR3 DNA sequence: TGTGCCAGCAGCTTAGCACTAATGGCGTGGAACACTGAAGCTTTCTTT. Full variable domain (rest looked up from reference TRBV7-9 and TRBJ1-1): DTGVSQNPRHKITKRGQNVTFRCDPISEHNRLYWYRQTLGQGPEFLTYFQNEAQLEKSRLLSDRFSAERPKGSFSTLEIQRTEQGDSAMYLCASSLALMAWNTEAFFGQGTRLTVV.

V gene TRBV14 combines with J gene TRBJ2-1; unclear D gene. This CDR3 is built from 16 residues. V dropped 0 bases and J dropped 4 bases, with 13 bases sitting between them. The V gene's germline CDR1 is SGHDN and CDR2 FVKESK. The CDR3 DNA is TGTGCCAGCAGCCAAGATCGGAATTGGGCATACAATGAGCAGTTCTTC. Its translation is CASSQDRNWAYNEQFF.

The table lists this clonotype with many counts. This chain joins TRBV3-1 and TRBJ2-7, with a possible D match to TRBD2 (5 bases). The CDR3 sequence is 13 residues long. Germline V gives CDR1 LGHDT, CDR2 YNNKEL (reference sequence). Trimming left V 6 bases short and J 4 bases short, with 13 bases between. The CDR3 protein is CASSPPSGYEQYV. CDR3 DNA: TGTGCCAGCAGTCCTCCCTCGGGGTACGAGCAGTACGTC.

This clonotype came up a few times. J is TRBJ2-3 and V is TRBV7-2, with 7 bases that match TRBD2. CDR3 length equals 16 residues. Germline CDR1 is SGHTA and CDR2 is FQGNSA. Trimming took 3 bases from V and 3 from J; bases not matched to a gene: 9. CDR3 DNA sequence: TGTGCCAGCAGCTTTGAGGGATCGGGGGGAACAGATACGCAGTATTTT. Amino acid sequence: CASSFEGSGGTDTQYF.

This clonotype was found a few times. The genes are TRBV4-1 and TRBJ1-1; no reliable D call. This CDR3 is built from 15 residues. Trimming took 4 bases from V and 1 from J, leaving 13 bases between them. Germline values: CDR1 MGHRA, CDR2 YSYEKL. The CDR3 region has the DNA TGCGCCAGCAGCCGCGACTGGACGCCGAACACTGAAGCTTTCTTT. As protein: CASSRDWTPNTEAFF.

The chain recombines TRBV10-1 with TRBJ1-2; D remains ambiguous. Trimming took off 7 bases at V and 5 bases at J, with 11 bases between the two ends. Germline CDR1 reads WNHNN; CDR2 reads SYGVQD (reference sequence). The CDR3 sequence is 12 residues long. The CDR3 region is CASIGRFYGYTF. For the CDR3, the DNA is TGCGCCAGCATCGGCAGATTTTATGGCTACACCTTC.

This clonotype was detected only a few times. The chain joins TRBV6-5 to TRBJ2-2; 8 nucleotides match TRBD1. The V segment lost 6 bases and the J segment 1 base; nucleotides outside the gene matches: 4. CDR3 size: 15 residues. The germline V gene encodes CDR1 MNHEY and CDR2 SVGAGI. The CDR3 nucleotides are TGTGCCAGCAGAACCGGGACAGGGAACACCGGGGAGCTGTTTTTT. It codes for CASRTGTGNTGELFF.

This clonotype has a count of ten or more. The chain recombines TRBV6-2 or TRBV6-3 with TRBJ2-1, with a tentative D call TRBD1 (6 bases). Trimming took 0 bases from V and 0 from J, leaving 9 bases between them. Germline CDR1 and CDR2: MNHEY and SVGEGT. The CDR3 extends over 16 amino acids. CDR3 loop: CASSYSDSRSYNEQFF. As DNA, the CDR3 is TGTGCCAGCAGTTACTCGGACAGTCGCTCCTACAATGAGCAGTTCTTC.

This clonotype was found a few times. This chain connects TRBV5-1 to TRBJ1-5; D is possibly TRBD1 (5 bases). The germline V gene has CDR1 SGHRS and CDR2 YFSETQ. V lost 4 bases, J lost 1 base, and 9 bases lay in between. CDR3 size: 14 residues. The CDR3 is CASSRGDSNQPQHF. CDR3 bases: TGCGCCAGCAGCCGAGGGGACAGCAATCAGCCCCAGCATTTT.

The chain recombines TRBV20-1 with TRBJ1-2; 10 bases match TRBD1. The V gene's germline CDR1 is DFQATT and CDR2 SNEGSKA (reference sequence). After removal of 4 bases from V and 4 bases from J, the junction contained 9 bases not matched to a gene. The CDR3 is made up of 15 amino acids. The DNA for the CDR3 is TGCAGTGCTACCCTCGGACAGGGGGTTGGCTATGGCTACACCTTC. Translated: CSATLGQGVGYGYTF.

The chain links TRBV3-1 to TRBJ2-2, with 10 bases identical to TRBD1. The trim removed 2 bases at V and 4 bases at J, leaving 4 bases unmatched. The CDR3 runs 16 residues. The germline V gene has CDR1 LGHDT and CDR2 YNNKEL (reference sequence). The CDR3 DNA sequence: TGTGCCAGCAGCCAATATGGGACAGGGGCCACCGGGGAGCTGTTTTTT. This codes for CASSQYGTGATGELFF. Variable domain in full (rest from reference TRBV3-1 and TRBJ2-2): DTAVSQTPKYLVTQMGNDKSIKCEQNLGHDTMYWYKQDSKKFLKIMFSYNNKELIINETVPNRFSPKSPDKAHLNLHINSLELGDSAVYFCASSQYGTGATGELFFGEGSRLTVL.

This clonotype was found a few times. V and J are TRBV4-1 and TRBJ1-2; unclear D gene. Between the trimmed V and J ends, which lost 3 bases and 7 bases, there was a span of 18 bases. The CDR3 runs 15 residues. CDR1 is MGHRA, CDR2 YSYEKL, per germline. The CDR3 sequence is CASSQAHSPSSGYTF. CDR3 coding DNA: TGCGCCAGCAGCCAGGCACACAGCCCCTCTTCTGGCTACACCTTC.

This clonotype was seen only a few times. V is TRBV9 and J is TRBJ2-2, with D unresolved. CDR1 is SGDLS, CDR2 YYNGEE, per germline. Trimming shortened V by 1 base and J by 0 bases, and 7 bases separated the two germline ends. This CDR3 spans 15 amino acids. The CDR3 region has the DNA TGTGCCAGCAGCGTACAGAGTTCGAACACCGGGGAGCTGTTTTTT. Encoded protein: CASSVQSSNTGELFF.

This clonotype was counted a few times. V usage is TRBV5-1 and J usage is TRBJ2-3, with TRBD2 matching 7 bases. The CDR3 is 13 amino acids. V lost 6 bases, J lost 6 bases, and 7 bases stayed unmatched. Germline V CDR1 and CDR2: SGHRS, YFSETQ. This CDR3 reads CASKPGGSDTQYF. The CDR3 DNA sequence: TGCGCCAGCAAACCGGGGGGATCGGATACGCAGTATTTT.

In this sample, this clonotype turned up a few times. This chain uses TRBV6-1 with TRBJ2-7, with D maybe TRBD2 (7 bases). In germline, CDR1 is MNHNS, CDR2 SASEGT. This CDR3 spans 13 amino acids. The V end was cut by 6 bases, the J end by 2 bases, with 11 bases between. The CDR3 loop reads CASRRGPTYEQYV. Here the CDR3 DNA reads TGTGCCAGCAGGCGGGGGCCAACCTACGAGCAGTACGTC.

This clonotype appeared a few times. V and J are TRBV2 and TRBJ1-4; D is undetermined. CDR3 length: 15 amino acids. In germline, CDR1 is SNHLY, CDR2 FYNNEI. V lost 8 bases to trimming and J lost 4 bases, with 17 bases between them. The CDR3 loop reads CASLAGATFNEKLFF. CDR3 DNA sequence: TGTGCCAGCCTTGCCGGAGCCACCTTTAATGAAAAACTGTTTTTT.

This CDR3 is CSVGGTNEKLFF. DNA of the CDR3: TGCAGCGTGGGGGGTACCAATGAAAAACTGTTTTTT. The chain has TRBV29-1 and TRBJ1-4, with D perhaps matching TRBD1 (5 bases). Germline V gene lookup returns CDR1 SQVTM and CDR2 ANQGSEA. Trimming stripped 6 bases from V and 5 bases from J, with 10 bases between. This CDR3 region has 12 residues.

The chain is built from TRBV12-3 or TRBV12-4 and TRBJ2-2; D is unclear. This CDR3 spans 14 amino acids. V lost 3 bases and J 0 bases, leaving 5 bases between the germline ends. The CDR3 protein is CASSFGPNTGELFF. CDR3 DNA sequence: TGTGCCAGCAGTTTCGGACCGAACACCGGGGAGCTGTTTTTT.